The clone carrying this T cell receptor beta chain was observed a single time. Its antigen is still unknown. Clones were read by immunoSEQ multiplex PCR, and TCRdb kept only the in-frame ones, dropping some. The sample records roughly 98,000 clones, about 88% being singletons. The sample is drawn from a study of cytomegalovirus exposure and HLA in healthy donors. Overall study context: The 120 validation repertoires, a later analysis reported, used the same platform as the roughly 710 first-cohort repertoires.

Study observations and caveats: The dataset shows that most TCR sequences were rare, while some public TCRs occurred in many donors. According to a subsequent analysis, TCR clusters from the first cohort were inclined to appear together in the 100 to 150 validation repertoires.

The ends lost 0 bases at V and 3 bases at J; junction bases unmatched: 8. The CDR3 covers 17 residues. The germline gives CDR1 SGHDT, CDR2 YYEEEE. What was sequenced was PBMCs. This receptor was taken from a man aged 18 to 30 in good health and CMV-seropositive. The chain is built from TRBV5-6 and TRBJ1-2; TRBD1 matches at 10 bases. DNA of the CDR3: TGTGCCAGCAGCTTGGAACTTGGGACAGGGGATGACTATGGCTACACCTTC. Protein: CASSLELGTGDDYGYTF.